This TCR beta chain appears in the sequencing data of a study of OX40 agonist ivuxolimab in advanced cancers. About the research overall: Melanoma, hepatocellular carcinoma, head and neck or renal cell cancer occurred in dose-escalation patients. With a range of roughly 20 to 80, age averaged approximately 55 years, and about 83% were male.

Trimming removed 0 bases from V and 6 bases from J, with 11 bases in between. The CDR3 consists of 14 residues. Germline assignment: CDR1 SGHAT and CDR2 FQNNGV. Assay: immunoSEQ multiplex PCR; the TCRdb copy retains only in-frame clones and omits some. The repertoire holds 60,000 to 75,000 clones, 70% to 90% seen once, with 3.5% to 5% in the top ten. The sequence derives from an adult with an advanced solid tumor such as melanoma, head and neck, liver or kidney cancer. This specimen was CD4+ or CD8+ T cells sorted from blood, taken in a trial of the OX40 agonist ivuxolimab. V usage is TRBV11-2 and J usage is TRBJ1-2, with D unresolved. The CDR3 DNA reads as TGTGCCAGCAGCTTAGAGCTTGGAGGGAATGGCTACACCTTC. Protein: CASSLELGGNGYTF.